Included here is one TCR beta chain sequence, with context. The authors' processing: Amplification of reference gene primers was used by the study to estimate nucleated cell counts. The assay was immunoSEQ multiplex PCR, and TCRdb's table has in-frame clones only and misses some. D and trimming come from the DNA, and the V and J calls and clone size come from that table. Here the sample spans about 120,000 clones, 82% being singletons. This sample was taken from a study of blood T cell repertoires in COVID-19. Overall study context: Donors in the United States, Italy and Spain gave samples during acute or convalescent COVID-19.

Sequencing used peripheral blood. The TCR was taken from a human donor in a cohort sampled during active COVID-19.

As DNA, the CDR3 is TGTGCCAGCTCACCACCGATCAGCGGGGTCTACAATGAGCAGTTCTTC. This translates into CASSPPISGVYNEQFF. The gene calls are TRBV18 and TRBJ2-1; 7 nucleotides agree with TRBD2. This CDR3 region has 16 residues. After removal of 0 bases from V and 3 bases from J, the junction contained 5 bases not matched to a gene. Per the germline V gene, CDR1 is KGHSH and CDR2 is LQKENI.